In its sample, the clone carrying this T cell receptor (beta chain) was seen many times. No antigen is known for it. The sample originates from a study of post-analysis software for immune sequencing data. Study-wide results and caveats: Batch-matched samples strongly co-clustered by F measure. Patients used about 5 TRBV segments, including TRBV5-6, TRBV5-1 and TRBV20-1, more often than controls. Normalized Chao1 diversity was significantly lower in multiple sclerosis patients than in controls.

The CDR3 is 14 residues long. V lost 3 bases and J lost 8, with 14 bases in between. CDR1 SGHTA and CDR2 FQGNSA come from the germline V gene. The library was made from cDNA and included unique molecular identifiers. T cells numbering 1 to 10 million gave rise to roughly 550,000 cDNA molecules. TCRdb fed the PCR reads into MiXCR, producing one record per CDR3 protein. Of over 700,000 distinct CDR3 sequences in the sample, roughly 27% were seen once. The chain recombines TRBV7-2 with TRBJ2-4; possible D gene TRBD2, 6 bases. This TCR was recovered from a girl aged 10 to 17 with multiple sclerosis. The sample consisted of blood. The CDR3 DNA follows: TGTGCCAGCAGCTTCCCCGGCAGGGAGGACATTCAGTACTTC. Translated: CASSFPGREDIQYF. Full variable domain (missing parts from reference TRBV7-2 and TRBJ2-4): GAGVSQSPSNKVTEKGKDVELRCDPISGHTALYWYRQSLGQGLEFLIYFQGNSAPDKSGLPSDRFSAERTGGSVSTLTIQRTQQEDSAVYLCASSFPGREDIQYFGAGTRLSVL.